This passage covers 2 T cell receptor beta chains from one sample sequenced in a study of blood T cell repertoires in COVID-19. The method was immunoSEQ multiplex PCR; TCRdb's version includes in-frame clones alone and lacks a portion of them. The table includes tens of thousands of clones, 80% to 90% detected once. The sequencing input was peripheral blood. These receptors were obtained from a man aged 55 to 70 with acute or convalescent COVID-19.

The gene calls are TRBV2 and TRBJ2-5; D ambiguous. The CDR3 has 13 residues. Trimming took 8 bases from V and 2 from J, leaving 12 bases between them. From germline, CDR1 is SNHLY and CDR2 FYNNEI. The chain's CDR3 is CASGLRQQETQYF. CDR3 coding DNA: TGTGCCAGCGGATTGAGACAACAAGAGACCCAGTACTTC.

The gene calls are TRBV18 and TRBJ1-5, with 10 positions matching TRBD1. This CDR3 is built from 16 residues. V shed 4 bases and J 1 base; nucleotides not matched to a gene: 4. Germline lookup yields CDR1 KGHSH and CDR2 LQKENI. CDR3 region: CASSLGQGVSNQPQHF. In DNA, the CDR3 is TGTGCCAGCTCACTAGGACAGGGGGTGAGCAATCAGCCCCAGCATTTT.